These T cell receptor beta chains were read from a single sample in a study of control samples from healthy donors and cancer patients. Clones were read by immunoSEQ multiplex PCR, and TCRdb kept only the in-frame ones, dropping some. This table holds 90,000 or so clones, roughly nine tenths found once. Sequencing was carried out using blood. All receptors come from a woman in her forties or fifties in good health. CDR3s include the opening cysteine and the closing phenylalanine or tryptophan. Each record gives: V gene, D gene, clone size, J gene, CDR3 protein, CDR3 DNA. The D gene is left open where the match is weak. A clone size is listed for some rows: how often the clone was seen (once, few, many), or a class if it is expanded.

V: TRBV19
D: NA
size: NA
J: TRBJ1-5
CDR3: CASSIRLQPQHF
DNA: TGTGCCAGTAGTATTCGTTTACAGCCCCAGCATTTT

V: TRBV9
D: NA
size: NA
J: TRBJ1-6
CDR3: CASSVGGNQINSPLHF
DNA: TGTGCCAGCAGCGTAGGTGGAAACCAAATTAATTCACCCCTCCACTTT

V: TRBV30
D: TRBD1
size: once
J: TRBJ1-1
CDR3: CAWPTGGAEAFF
DNA: TGTGCCTGGCCGACAGGGGGCGCTGAAGCTTTCTTT

V: TRBV19
D: TRBD1
size: NA
J: TRBJ2-5
CDR3: CASRDRVLQETQYF
DNA: TGTGCCAGCCGGGACAGAGTATTACAAGAGACCCAGTACTTC

V: TRBV5-8
D: NA
size: NA
J: TRBJ2-5
CDR3: CASRSDLGGSQETQYF
DNA: TGTGCCAGCAGATCGGACCTTGGGGGGTCCCAAGAGACCCAGTACTTC

V: TRBV28
D: NA
size: NA
J: TRBJ1-2
CDR3: CASSYRARRNYGYTF
DNA: TGTGCCAGCAGCTACCGGGCACGACGTAACTATGGCTACACCTTC

V: TRBV5-8
D: TRBD2
size: NA
J: TRBJ2-3
CDR3: CASSFSGGPLSTDTQYF
DNA: TGTGCCAGCAGCTTTAGCGGGGGGCCGCTAAGCACAGATACGCAGTATTTT

V: TRBV5-6
D: NA
size: once
J: TRBJ1-1
CDR3: CASREWGAPTEAFF
DNA: TGTGCCAGCAGGGAGTGGGGGGCGCCTACTGAAGCTTTCTTT

V: TRBV28
D: NA
size: NA
J: TRBJ2-3
CDR3: CASPPPSLAADTQYF
DNA: TGTGCCAGCCCCCCACCTAGTCTAGCCGCAGATACGCAGTATTTT

V: TRBV6-1
D: NA
size: once
J: TRBJ1-2
CDR3: CASSDGDKNNYGYTF
DNA: TGTGCCAGCAGTGACGGGGACAAAAATAACTATGGCTACACCTTC

V: TRBV4-1
D: NA
size: NA
J: TRBJ1-5
CDR3: CASSQVVSGRGGFNQPQHF
DNA: TGCGCCAGCAGCCAAGTGGTAAGCGGGCGGGGTGGTTTCAATCAGCCCCAGCATTTT

V: TRBV9
D: NA
size: NA
J: TRBJ1-3
CDR3: CASSTGNTIYF
DNA: TGTGCCAGCAGCACAGGAAACACCATATATTTT

V: TRBV6-2/TRBV6-3
D: TRBD2
size: NA
J: TRBJ2-5
CDR3: CASSPGLAGARRETQYF
DNA: TGTGCCAGCAGCCCTGGACTAGCGGGAGCTAGGCGCGAGACCCAGTACTTC

V: TRBV6-5
D: NA
size: NA
J: TRBJ1-1
CDR3: CASSYRAGEAFF
DNA: TGTGCCAGCAGTTACAGGGCGGGTGAAGCTTTCTTT

V: TRBV4-1
D: NA
size: NA
J: TRBJ2-2
CDR3: CASSQERSRGTGTGELFF
DNA: TGCGCCAGCAGCCAAGAACGAAGTCGGGGTACGGGCACCGGGGAGCTGTTTTTT

V: TRBV20-1
D: NA
size: few
J: TRBJ1-1
CDR3: CSPRKGTEAFF
DNA: TGCAGCCCGAGGAAGGGCACTGAAGCTTTCTTT

V: TRBV2
D: NA
size: NA
J: TRBJ2-2
CDR3: CASSRQPLANTGELFF
DNA: TGTGCCAGCAGTAGACAGCCACTCGCGAACACCGGGGAGCTGTTTTTT

V: TRBV6-6
D: NA
size: NA
J: TRBJ2-7
CDR3: CASTYEGFSYEQYF
DNA: TGTGCCAGCACCTACGAGGGCTTCTCCTACGAGCAGTACTTC

V: TRBV6-6
D: NA
size: NA
J: TRBJ2-1
CDR3: CASSYLQGNNEQFF
DNA: TGTGCCAGCAGTTACCTACAGGGAAACAATGAGCAGTTCTTC

V: TRBV6-5
D: NA
size: NA
J: TRBJ2-1
CDR3: CAIPRGPNSYNEQFF
DNA: TGTGCCATACCCCGGGGGCCTAACTCCTACAATGAGCAGTTCTTC

V: TRBV15
D: NA
size: once
J: TRBJ1-5
CDR3: CATSRDRNRLVHQPQHF
DNA: TGTGCCACCAGCAGAGATCGGAACAGGCTCGTACATCAGCCCCAGCATTTT

V: TRBV7-3
D: TRBD1
size: NA
J: TRBJ2-3
CDR3: CASSLGQGVRDTQYF
DNA: TGTGCCAGCAGCTTGGGACAGGGGGTAAGAGATACGCAGTATTTT

V: TRBV12-3/TRBV12-4
D: NA
size: NA
J: TRBJ1-1
CDR3: CASSWARSEAFF
DNA: TGTGCCAGCAGTTGGGCCCGTTCAGAAGCTTTCTTT

V: TRBV4-2
D: NA
size: NA
J: TRBJ1-2
CDR3: CASSQDAGREDGYTF
DNA: TGTGCCAGCAGCCAAGACGCAGGGAGGGAGGATGGCTACACCTTC

V: TRBV11-3
D: TRBD2
size: NA
J: TRBJ2-7
CDR3: CASSTPLGGLAGAEQYF
DNA: TGTGCCAGCAGCACACCACTCGGGGGACTAGCGGGAGCCGAGCAGTACTTC

V: TRBV6-2/TRBV6-3
D: TRBD2
size: NA
J: TRBJ2-5
CDR3: CASSYEGRGAGEAQYF
DNA: TGTGCCAGCAGTTACGAGGGGCGGGGGGCCGGAGAGGCCCAGTACTTC

V: TRBV18
D: NA
size: NA
J: TRBJ2-1
CDR3: CASSPPWQGNNEQFF
DNA: TGTGCCAGCTCACCACCCTGGCAGGGCAACAATGAGCAGTTCTTC

V: TRBV6-2/TRBV6-3
D: NA
size: NA
J: TRBJ2-4
CDR3: CASSPRGSLGNIQYF
DNA: TGTGCCAGCAGTCCGAGGGGGTCCCTTGGCAACATTCAGTACTTC

V: TRBV6-2/TRBV6-3
D: NA
size: NA
J: TRBJ2-4
CDR3: CASSSPIRDLGNIQYF
DNA: TGTGCCAGCAGTTCTCCCATTAGAGACCTTGGAAACATTCAGTACTTC

V: TRBV18
D: TRBD1
size: NA
J: TRBJ2-3
CDR3: CASSPGQGAADTQYF
DNA: TGTGCCAGCTCCCCGGGACAGGGGGCCGCAGATACGCAGTATTTT

V: TRBV29-1
D: TRBD1
size: few
J: TRBJ1-4
CDR3: CSAVPGQGGNEKLFF
DNA: TGCAGCGCCGTCCCGGGACAGGGAGGTAATGAAAAACTGTTTTTT

V: TRBV4-2
D: NA
size: NA
J: TRBJ1-1
CDR3: CASSQDRVNTEAFF
DNA: TGTGCCAGCAGCCAAGATCGGGTGAACACTGAAGCTTTCTTT

V: TRBV7-9
D: TRBD2
size: NA
J: TRBJ2-3
CDR3: CASSPSPSGRVDTQYF
DNA: TGTGCCAGCAGCCCAAGCCCTAGCGGGAGGGTAGATACGCAGTATTTT

V: TRBV4-3
D: NA
size: NA
J: TRBJ2-1
CDR3: CASSPSDRTYNEQFF
DNA: TGCGCCAGCAGCCCATCTGACAGGACGTACAATGAGCAGTTCTTC

V: TRBV5-5
D: TRBD1
size: NA
J: TRBJ2-7
CDR3: CASSFSWSGQGAYEQYF
DNA: TGTGCCAGCAGCTTTTCGTGGTCGGGACAGGGGGCTTACGAGCAGTACTTC

V: TRBV11-3
D: TRBD1
size: NA
J: TRBJ1-1
CDR3: CASSNGQGWTEAFF
DNA: TGTGCCAGCAGCAACGGACAGGGGTGGACTGAAGCTTTCTTT

V: TRBV7-9
D: NA
size: NA
J: TRBJ1-3
CDR3: CASSSPIVGNTIYF
DNA: TGTGCCAGCAGCTCCCCAATAGTTGGAAACACCATATATTTT

V: TRBV19
D: NA
size: NA
J: TRBJ1-4
CDR3: CASSTGAGTGEKLFF
DNA: TGTGCCAGTAGTACGGGAGCAGGGACCGGTGAAAAACTGTTTTTT

V: TRBV9
D: TRBD2
size: NA
J: TRBJ2-1
CDR3: CASSPGGYNEQFF
DNA: TGTGCCAGCAGCCCGGGGGGGTACAATGAGCAGTTCTTC

V: TRBV4-1
D: NA
size: NA
J: TRBJ2-6
CDR3: CASRPTTQQGLGANVLTF
DNA: TGCGCCAGCAGACCCACTACTCAACAGGGACTTGGGGCCAACGTCCTGACTTTC

V: TRBV29-1
D: NA
size: NA
J: TRBJ2-5
CDR3: CSLWGNQETQYF
DNA: TGCAGCCTGTGGGGAAACCAAGAGACCCAGTACTTC

V: TRBV5-1
D: NA
size: NA
J: TRBJ1-1
CDR3: CASSSDGGKAEAFF
DNA: TGCGCCAGCAGTTCGGACGGTGGGAAGGCTGAAGCTTTCTTT

V: TRBV27
D: TRBD1
size: NA
J: TRBJ1-2
CDR3: CASSPPDRWYGYTF
DNA: TGTGCCAGCAGTCCGCCGGACAGGTGGTATGGCTACACCTTC

V: TRBV9
D: TRBD1
size: NA
J: TRBJ2-3
CDR3: CASATGSFSTDTQYF
DNA: TGTGCCAGCGCGACAGGGTCCTTCTCCACAGATACGCAGTATTTT

V: TRBV15
D: NA
size: NA
J: TRBJ2-1
CDR3: CATSRESGVSYNEQFF
DNA: TGTGCCACCAGCAGAGAAAGCGGAGTTTCCTACAATGAGCAGTTCTTC

V: TRBV7-7
D: TRBD1
size: NA
J: TRBJ1-3
CDR3: CASSISWTGVYGNTIYF
DNA: TGTGCCAGCAGCATCTCCTGGACAGGGGTTTATGGAAACACCATATATTTT

V: TRBV5-1
D: NA
size: once
J: TRBJ2-1
CDR3: CASSLGQSYNEQFF
DNA: TGCGCCAGCAGCCTTGGACAATCCTACAATGAGCAGTTCTTC

V: TRBV29-1
D: NA
size: NA
J: TRBJ1-2
CDR3: CSVVEDGYTF
DNA: TGCAGCGTTGTGGAGGACGGCTACACCTTC

V: TRBV5-7
D: NA
size: NA
J: TRBJ2-4
CDR3: CAFPLGERNIQYF
DNA: TGTGCCTTCCCGCTGGGGGAGCGGAACATTCAGTACTTC

V: TRBV7-8
D: TRBD1
size: NA
J: TRBJ2-1
CDR3: CASSSTGGSYNEQFF
DNA: TGTGCCAGCAGCTCGACAGGGGGCAGCTACAATGAGCAGTTCTTC

V: TRBV7-2
D: NA
size: NA
J: TRBJ2-5
CDR3: CASSLSGEVKTQYF
DNA: TGTGCCAGCAGCTTGTCAGGGGAGGTAAAGACCCAGTACTTC

V: TRBV3-1/TRBV3-2
D: TRBD2
size: NA
J: TRBJ2-1
CDR3: CASSQDPSGRERDEQFF
DNA: TGTGCCAGCAGCCAAGATCCTAGCGGGAGGGAACGGGATGAGCAGTTCTTC

V: TRBV6-6
D: NA
size: NA
J: TRBJ1-2
CDR3: CASSSWDYGYTF
DNA: TGTGCCAGCAGTTCCTGGGACTATGGCTACACCTTC

V: TRBV7-6
D: TRBD2
size: few
J: TRBJ2-1
CDR3: CASSLSPSGVNEQFF
DNA: TGTGCCAGCAGCTTATCGCCTAGCGGGGTTAATGAGCAGTTCTTC

V: TRBV29-1
D: NA
size: NA
J: TRBJ2-7
CDR3: CSVSGTPSYEQYF
DNA: TGCAGCGTTAGCGGGACACCAAGCTACGAGCAGTACTTC